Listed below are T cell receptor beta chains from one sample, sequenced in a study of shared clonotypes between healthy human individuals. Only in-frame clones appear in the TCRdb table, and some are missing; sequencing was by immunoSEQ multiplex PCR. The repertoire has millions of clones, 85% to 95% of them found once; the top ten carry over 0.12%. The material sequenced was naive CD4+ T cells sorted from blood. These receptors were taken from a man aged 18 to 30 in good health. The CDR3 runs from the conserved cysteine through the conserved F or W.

cdr3_aa: CASSPGQRAGETQYF
cdr3_length: 15
v_call: TRBV6-1

cdr3_aa: CASSLEGSKPQHF
cdr3_length: 13
v_call: TRBV7-9

cdr3_aa: CASSRNRGTGPHGYTF
cdr3_length: 16
v_call: TRBV28

cdr3_aa: CASRRGSSPLHF
cdr3_length: 12
v_call: TRBV6-5

cdr3_aa: CASSSDQLGEQYF
cdr3_length: 13
v_call: TRBV28

cdr3_aa: CASSLVFMNTEAFF
cdr3_length: 14
v_call: TRBV5-6

cdr3_aa: CASSQGPQRGYNEQFF
cdr3_length: 16
v_call: TRBV9

cdr3_aa: CASSLGGNSPLHF
cdr3_length: 13
v_call: TRBV7-9

cdr3_aa: CAINGLAEGGELFF
cdr3_length: 14
v_call: TRBV10-3

cdr3_aa: CATSSMAGNLEQYF
cdr3_length: 14
v_call: TRBV15

cdr3_aa: CASSNRDRATDTQYF
cdr3_length: 15
v_call: TRBV11-2

cdr3_aa: CAWNSGQGNYGYTF
cdr3_length: 14
v_call: TRBV30

cdr3_aa: CAWSVARGFEEKLFF
cdr3_length: 15
v_call: TRBV30

cdr3_aa: CASSSAKGFKNTGELFF
cdr3_length: 17
v_call: TRBV5-4

cdr3_aa: CASSLQGLEQYF
cdr3_length: 12
v_call: TRBV7-2

cdr3_aa: CASSFQSTDTQYF
cdr3_length: 13
v_call: TRBV19

cdr3_aa: CASSETGSYNSPLHF
cdr3_length: 15
v_call: TRBV19

cdr3_aa: CASSLTLKGTDTQYF
cdr3_length: 15
v_call: TRBV5-6

cdr3_aa: CASSRQVNQPQHF
cdr3_length: 13
v_call: TRBV21-1

cdr3_aa: CASSFGTGIAHEQYF
cdr3_length: 15
v_call: TRBV7-2

cdr3_aa: CAISLDGSLGEQYF
cdr3_length: 14
v_call: TRBV10-3

cdr3_aa: CASSQEGYRYEQYF
cdr3_length: 14
v_call: TRBV4-3

cdr3_aa: CASVDAGELFF
cdr3_length: 11
v_call: TRBV28

cdr3_aa: CATAGRGPNTGELFF
cdr3_length: 15
v_call: TRBV10-3

cdr3_aa: CASSLDLLAGVDTQYF
cdr3_length: 16
v_call: TRBV11-2

cdr3_aa: CASSLAGDMANEQFF
cdr3_length: 15
v_call: TRBV11-3

cdr3_aa: CASSHRDYRLYEQYF
cdr3_length: 15
v_call: TRBV4-1

cdr3_aa: CASSQSGGAYEQYF
cdr3_length: 14
v_call: TRBV7-9

cdr3_aa: CASSLLTSAATNQQFF
cdr3_length: 16
v_call: TRBV7-9

cdr3_aa: CASSIQENTEAFF
cdr3_length: 13
v_call: TRBV19

cdr3_aa: CASSKLPGLQETQYF
cdr3_length: 15
v_call: TRBV7-9

cdr3_aa: CASSFSGTGGVSTEAFF
cdr3_length: 17
v_call: TRBV5-1

cdr3_aa: CASSVGEYQETQYF
cdr3_length: 14
v_call: TRBV25-1

cdr3_aa: CASSRLSNTGELFF
cdr3_length: 14
v_call: TRBV5-1

cdr3_aa: CASSIGQETQYF
cdr3_length: 12
v_call: TRBV5-4

cdr3_aa: CASSPGTSGMVREQYF
cdr3_length: 16
v_call: TRBV5-4

cdr3_aa: CASSQDEGFQPQHF
cdr3_length: 14
v_call: TRBV4-1

cdr3_aa: CASSWGQGKGQPQHF
cdr3_length: 15
v_call: TRBV5-5

cdr3_aa: CASSPRLANTGELFF
cdr3_length: 15
v_call: TRBV5-1

cdr3_aa: CASSLRGEGETQYF
cdr3_length: 14
v_call: TRBV5-6

cdr3_aa: CASSQAGTAPEKLFF
cdr3_length: 15
v_call: TRBV4-1

cdr3_aa: CASSQIDRESNTIYF
cdr3_length: 15
v_call: TRBV4-3

cdr3_aa: CASSAGQYNSPLHF
cdr3_length: 14
v_call: TRBV6-1

cdr3_aa: CASSLASVLSHNEQFF
cdr3_length: 16
v_call: TRBV5-1

cdr3_aa: CASSMAETYNSPLHF
cdr3_length: 15
v_call: TRBV19

cdr3_aa: CASSDGVGAGGYTF
cdr3_length: 14
v_call: TRBV5-1

cdr3_aa: CASSPGTGSTDTQYF
cdr3_length: 15
v_call: TRBV5-6

cdr3_aa: CASRPRTSGSAGELFF
cdr3_length: 16
v_call: TRBV7-2

cdr3_aa: CASSPTGEKTQYF
cdr3_length: 13
v_call: TRBV6-5

cdr3_aa: CASSSGLAGTEQYF
cdr3_length: 14
v_call: TRBV7-2

cdr3_aa: CASRAGTSDQETQYF
cdr3_length: 15
v_call: TRBV2

cdr3_aa: CASSLQGGVGEQYF
cdr3_length: 14
v_call: TRBV7-7

cdr3_aa: CASSARDTAYEQYF
cdr3_length: 14
v_call: TRBV4-1

cdr3_aa: CASSAYRGLRTDTQYF
cdr3_length: 16
v_call: TRBV2

cdr3_aa: CASSGRGTATGELFF
cdr3_length: 15
v_call: TRBV5-4

cdr3_aa: CASSIVGPPVEAFF
cdr3_length: 14
v_call: TRBV19

cdr3_aa: CAWSGGSYNEQFF
cdr3_length: 13
v_call: TRBV30

cdr3_aa: CATHLGGHITYGYTF
cdr3_length: 15
v_call: TRBV6-1